Listed below are T cell receptor beta chains from one sample, sequenced in a study of T-cell reconstitution after alpha-beta-depleted transplantation in children. TCRdb re-derived calls from the PCR reads in MiXCR, one entry per CDR3 protein. Of about 240,000 distinct CDR3 sequences listed, roughly 24% are singletons. Sequenced here: PBMCs, sampled before TCRalphabeta/CD19-depleted stem cell transplant. The origin of the receptors is a girl aged 2 to 10 with Fanconi anemia, due to receive a stem cell transplant. Each CDR3 is given with its conserved first and last residue. Fields, in order: J gene, V gene, clone size, D gene, CDR3 DNA, CDR3 protein. D genes are given only for firm matches. Clone size, where shown, is once, few, many, or a class for clones that have expanded.

TRBJ2-1	TRBV12-3/TRBV12-4	many	TRBD2	TGTGCCAGCACCTTAGCGGGAACCTACAATGAGCAGTTCTTC	CASTLAGTYNEQFF
TRBJ2-7	TRBV7-3	-	TRBD2	TGTGCCAGCAGCTTAAATAGCGGGCCGGGCTACGAGCAGTACTTC	CASSLNSGPGYEQYF
TRBJ2-5	TRBV20-1	few	-	TGCAGTGCTAGATCCGGGTCGGAGACCCAGTACTTC	CSARSGSETQYF
TRBJ2-1	TRBV20-1	many	TRBD2	TGCAGCGGGACTAGCGGGAGTGACTACAATGAGCAGTTCTTC	CSGTSGSDYNEQFF
TRBJ2-1	TRBV20-1	-	TRBD2	TGCAGTGCTTTGACCGGGACTAGCGATGAGCAGTTCTTC	CSALTGTSDEQFF
TRBJ2-3	TRBV2	-	-	TGTGCCAGCCTTAACAGTAGTGAGGCAGATACGCAGTATTTT	CASLNSSEADTQYF
TRBJ2-7	TRBV7-2	-	-	TGTGCCAGCAGCTTAGGAGGCTACGCCTACGAGCAGTACTTC	CASSLGGYAYEQYF
TRBJ2-3	TRBV29-1	-	-	TGCAGCGCAAAGCGACAAGGATCAGATACGCAGTATTTT	CSAKRQGSDTQYF
TRBJ2-3	TRBV28	-	-	TGTGCCAGCAGTTTTCTTTCTGCCACAGATACGCAGTATTTT	CASSFLSATDTQYF
TRBJ2-3	TRBV25-1	many	-	TGTGCCAGCAGTGGGTTTAAGGTAACAGATACGCAGTATTTT	CASSGFKVTDTQYF
TRBJ2-5	TRBV28	few	TRBD1	TGTGCCAGCAGAGGGGCCAGCACAGGGGAAGAGACCCAGTACTTC	CASRGASTGEETQYF
TRBJ2-1	TRBV7-2	many	-	TGTGCCAGCAGCTTACGAGTGATGACGACGACGGTCGATGAGCAGTTCTTC	CASSLRVMTTTVDEQFF
TRBJ2-4	TRBV20-1	many	-	TGCAGTGCCCTACAGGGTTTTGAAAACATTCAGTACTTC	CSALQGFENIQYF
TRBJ2-7	TRBV5-1	-	TRBD1	TGCGCCAGCAGCGGACAGGGGATCGGCTCCTACGAGCAGTACTTC	CASSGQGIGSYEQYF
TRBJ2-7	TRBV7-2	many	TRBD1	TGTGCCAGCAGCAGAACAGGGGCCTACGAGCAGTACTTC	CASSRTGAYEQYF
TRBJ2-2	TRBV7-6	-	TRBD2	TGTGCCAGCAGCGCAGGACTAGCGGGCCCGAACACCGGGGAGCTGTTTTTT	CASSAGLAGPNTGELFF
TRBJ2-2	TRBV7-6	-	-	TGTGCCAGCAGCTTAGGAGGACCATTCACCGGGGAGCTGTTTTTT	CASSLGGPFTGELFF
TRBJ2-1	TRBV11-1	few	-	TGTGCCAGCAGCTTATTGGGGCTCGGGGGATCGGCCTACAATGAGCAGTTCTTC	CASSLLGLGGSAYNEQFF
TRBJ2-1	TRBV29-1	-	TRBD2	TGCAGCGTTACTAGCGGGGCCGTCTACAATGAGCAGTTCTTC	CSVTSGAVYNEQFF
TRBJ2-3	TRBV12-3/TRBV12-4	few	TRBD2	TGTGCCAGCAGTTTTGTAGCGGGGGGCTCCAGCACAGATACGCAGTATTTT	CASSFVAGGSSTDTQYF
TRBJ2-1	TRBV27	-	-	TGTGCCAGCAGTTTACTGTGGGCTAGCGCAGATGAGCAGTTCTTC	CASSLLWASADEQFF
TRBJ2-7	TRBV9	-	TRBD2	TGTGCCAGCAGCGTGGGTAGCGGGGTCTACGAGCAGTACTTC	CASSVGSGVYEQYF
TRBJ2-7	TRBV4-2	few	-	TGTGCCAGCAGGTCCCAGCGGGTTCCCTACGAGCAGTACTTC	CASRSQRVPYEQYF